Following are 16 T cell receptor beta chains from one sample sequenced in a study of T cell repertoires in cytomegalovirus infection. These receptors have no identified antigens. TCRdb re-called the reads with MiXCR, one entry per CDR3 protein. In the table there are approximately 1,000,000 distinct CDR3 sequences, approximately 31% of which are singletons. The sample here was cultured CD8+ T cells from PBMCs, taken from culture after CMV antigen stimulation. The origin of the receptors is a human donor in good health (CMV status not recorded). Some clones in this sample may be carry-over from other donors' samples.

Only a few counts were recorded for this clonotype. This rearrangement joins TRBV2 to TRBJ2-7, with 8 bases aligning to TRBD1. The CDR3 totals 16 residues. Trimming took 7 bases from V and 6 from J; bases not matched to a gene: 17. Germline CDR1 and CDR2: SNHLY and FYNNEI. DNA for the CDR3: TGTGCCAGCACCCTCTGGGACAGGATAAATGACTCCGAGCAGTACTTC. Residues: CASTLWDRINDSEQYF.

The J gene is TRBJ2-7, the V gene TRBV10-3, with a possible D match to TRBD2 (6 bases). Between the trimmed V and J ends, which lost 10 bases and 9 bases, there was a span of 13 bases. CDR1 and CDR2 (germline): ENHRY, SYGVKD. The CDR3 loop spans 10 amino acids. CDR3 protein: CATGGMWQYF. CDR3 bases: TGTGCCACCGGGGGAATGTGGCAGTACTTC.

The chain joins TRBV19 to TRBJ2-5, with D unresolved. The CDR3 runs to 14 residues. Trimming shortened V by 4 bases and J by 0 bases, and 9 bases separated the two germline ends. Germline CDR1 and CDR2: LNHDA and SQIVND (reference sequence). The CDR3 DNA sequence: TGTGCCAGTAGTAACAGACAAGACCAAGAGACCCAGTACTTC. Encoded protein: CASSNRQDQETQYF.

The chain carries TRBV4-1 and TRBJ2-1; D call uncertain. Trimming took off 1 base at V and 5 bases at J, with 12 bases between the two ends. The length of the CDR3 is 15 residues. Germline V lookup: CDR1 MGHRA, CDR2 YSYEKL. CDR3 DNA sequence: TGCGCCAGCAGCCAAGGGACGTACGAGGACAATGAGCAGTTCTTC. Translating gives CASSQGTYEDNEQFF.

This chain joins TRBV15 and TRBJ2-1, with 7 bases matching TRBD2. With V trimmed by 6 bases and J by 1 base, 9 bases remained unmatched. This CDR3 is built from 16 residues. The germline gives CDR1 LNHNV, CDR2 YYDKDF (reference sequence). CDR3 residues: CATRSGGGRSYNEQFF. The CDR3 DNA sequence: TGTGCCACCAGAAGCGGCGGGGGTCGATCCTACAATGAGCAGTTCTTC.

This chain links TRBV20-1 with TRBJ2-7, with no clear D. V was trimmed by 6 bases and J by 0 bases, leaving 12 bases between them. The CDR3 covers 13 residues. Germline V gives CDR1 DFQATT, CDR2 SNEGSKA (reference sequence). The CDR3 nucleotides are TGCAGTGCACAGATAAGGAGCTCCTACGAGCAGTACGTC. Translating gives CSAQIRSSYEQYV.

This rearrangement joins TRBV5-1 to TRBJ2-1; the match to TRBD1 covers 10 bases. Germline V gene sequence: CDR1 SGHRS, CDR2 YFSETQ. V lost 7 bases, J lost 4 bases, and 8 bases stayed unmatched. The CDR3 length is 15 residues. The CDR3 nucleotides read TGCGCCAGCGGGTCCGGGACAGGGGAGTACAATGAGCAGTTCTTC. This gives the protein CASGSGTGEYNEQFF.

The chain has TRBV27 and TRBJ2-5; no clear D gene. The V gene lost 5 bases and the J gene lost 2 bases, with 12 bases spanning the gap. Germline V gives CDR1 MNHEY, CDR2 SMNVEV (reference sequence). The CDR3 has 14 residues. For the CDR3, the DNA is TGTGCCAGCAGTCCTCTCCCTATACAAGAGACCCAGTACTTC. It translates to CASSPLPIQETQYF.

The genes are TRBV19 and TRBJ2-3; TRBD1 or TRBD2 may be the D gene (5 bases each). CDR1 LNHDA and CDR2 SQIVND come from the germline V gene (reference sequence). V lost 3 bases and J lost 1, with 20 bases in between. There are 18 residues in the CDR3. The CDR3 DNA is TGTGCCAGTAGTATTGGTATATTTAGGGGAGTTGGCACAGATACGCAGTATTTT. As protein: CASSIGIFRGVGTDTQYF.

This clonotype has a handful of counts. The chain combines TRBV7-9 with TRBJ1-5; 11 nucleotides agree with TRBD1. After removal of 3 bases from V and 7 bases from J, the junction contained 5 bases not matched to a gene. The CDR3 extends over 15 amino acids. Looked up from germline, CDR1 is SEHNR and CDR2 is FQNEAQ (reference sequence). The CDR3 bases are TGTGCCAGCAGCTTGGGGGACAGGGGGGGCCAGCCCCAGCATTTT. Residues: CASSLGDRGGQPQHF.

J is TRBJ2-1 and V is TRBV7-9; TRBD1 is a possible D gene (6 bases). Germline lookup yields CDR1 SEHNR and CDR2 FQNEAQ (reference sequence). V lost 8 bases, J lost 0 bases, and 11 bases lay in between. The CDR3 has 14 amino acids. CDR3 loop: CASEGESSYNEQFF. CDR3 nucleotides: TGTGCCAGCGAGGGGGAAAGCTCCTACAATGAGCAGTTCTTC.

This chain connects TRBV28 to TRBJ2-7, with TRBD1 matching 8 bases. With 6 bases clipped from V and 4 bases from J, the junction kept 14 bases outside the gene matches. Germline assignment: CDR1 MDHEN and CDR2 SYDVKM. The CDR3 length is 16 residues. As DNA, the CDR3 is TGTGCCAGCAGCCTCCCTAGGGGACAGGCCCCGTACGAGCAGTACTTC. Encoded protein: CASSLPRGQAPYEQYF.

V usage is TRBV27 and J usage is TRBJ1-2; D not resolved. Germline-derived CDR1 and CDR2 are MNHEY and SMNVEV (reference sequence). V was pared by 0 bases and J by 1 base, with 6 bases between. There are 14 residues in the CDR3. The CDR3 reads CASSLSQRNYGYTF. For the CDR3, the DNA is TGTGCCAGCAGTTTATCACAGCGTAACTATGGCTACACCTTC.

This clonotype was picked up one time. This rearrangement joins TRBV11-3 to TRBJ2-2; D perhaps matches TRBD2 (5 bases). The CDR3 spans 16 residues. V shed 5 bases and J shed 4 bases, with 17 bases lying between them. Germline values: CDR1 SGHNT, CDR2 YENEEA. The CDR3 loop is CASSPSSGWGTGELFF. The CDR3 bases are TGTGCCAGCAGCCCCTCGTCGGGGTGGGGCACCGGGGAGCTGTTTTTT.

The chain has TRBV19 and TRBJ1-1; D unresolved. Germline V lookup: CDR1 LNHDA, CDR2 SQIVND (reference sequence). V was shortened by 0 bases and J by 2 bases, with 4 bases between the two germline ends. The CDR3 is 13 amino acids. CDR3 region: CASSIEGNTEAFF. The CDR3 bases are TGTGCCAGTAGTATAGAAGGAAACACTGAAGCTTTCTTT.

This chain connects TRBV11-2 to TRBJ2-6; D gene ambiguous. This CDR3 is 17 amino acids long. V shed 8 bases and J shed 0 bases, with 17 bases lying between them. Per germline, CDR1 SGHAT and CDR2 FQNNGV. The CDR3 DNA sequence: TGTGCCAGCCCTAAGGAACTTCCTCGCTCTGGGGCCAACGTCCTGACTTTC. It specifies CASPKELPRSGANVLTF.